Listed below are T cell receptor beta chains from one sample, sequenced in a study of blood T cell repertoires in COVID-19. Clones were read by immunoSEQ multiplex PCR, and TCRdb kept only the in-frame ones, dropping some. The sample records 200,000 to 250,000 clones, 84% being singletons. The sequencing sample was made of peripheral blood. Every receptor here comes from an elderly woman with COVID-19, enrolled during active disease. The CDR3 runs from the conserved cysteine through the conserved F or W. A D gene is named only where the DNA matches it firmly. For some rows the clone size is stated as once, few or many, or as a class when expanded; others skip it.

CDR3 DNA: TGTGCTAGCAGCCGAGACAGGGCAGAGACCCAGTACTTC
CDR3 protein: CASSRDRAETQYF
V gene: TRBV7-7
clone size: -
D gene: TRBD1
J gene: TRBJ2-5

CDR3 DNA: TGTGCCAGCAGTTTGCGCCGGGGTACGCAGTATTTT
CDR3 protein: CASSLRRGTQYF
V gene: TRBV27
clone size: -
D gene: -
J gene: TRBJ2-3

CDR3 DNA: TGTGCCATCAGTGAGCCGGGACTAGCCTACGAGCAGTACTTC
CDR3 protein: CAISEPGLAYEQYF
V gene: TRBV10-3
clone size: -
D gene: TRBD2
J gene: TRBJ2-7

CDR3 DNA: TGCAGCGCATCCCCAAACGGGGCCTACGAGCAGTACTTC
CDR3 protein: CSASPNGAYEQYF
V gene: TRBV29-1
clone size: -
D gene: -
J gene: TRBJ2-7

CDR3 DNA: TGTGCCAGCAGTGAATACAGCTCCGCCATCGATGGCTACACCTTC
CDR3 protein: CASSEYSSAIDGYTF
V gene: TRBV6-1
clone size: -
D gene: -
J gene: TRBJ1-2

CDR3 DNA: TGTGCCAGCAGCTTAGTAGCAGGAGGAACCGACTACGAGCAGTACTTC
CDR3 protein: CASSLVAGGTDYEQYF
V gene: TRBV11-2
clone size: -
D gene: -
J gene: TRBJ2-7

CDR3 DNA: TGTGCCGCTCGGGCGGGCGGCGAGAATGAAAAACTGTTTTTT
CDR3 protein: CAARAGGENEKLFF
V gene: TRBV28
clone size: -
D gene: -
J gene: TRBJ1-4

CDR3 DNA: TGTGCCAGCAACTCCAACCGATGGAACACTGAAGCTTTCTTT
CDR3 protein: CASNSNRWNTEAFF
V gene: TRBV14
clone size: -
D gene: -
J gene: TRBJ1-1

CDR3 DNA: TGTGCCAGCAGTAGCGCAGGGGCAGATACGCAGTATTTT
CDR3 protein: CASSSAGADTQYF
V gene: TRBV12-3/TRBV12-4
clone size: once
D gene: -
J gene: TRBJ2-3

CDR3 DNA: TGTGCCAGCAGACTTTCAGGGGATTATGGCTACACCTTC
CDR3 protein: CASRLSGDYGYTF
V gene: TRBV27
clone size: -
D gene: -
J gene: TRBJ1-2

CDR3 DNA: TGTGCCACCAGCATCGGCACTAGCGTGGACGGGGAGCTGTTTTTT
CDR3 protein: CATSIGTSVDGELFF
V gene: TRBV15
clone size: -
D gene: TRBD2
J gene: TRBJ2-2

CDR3 DNA: TGTGCCAGCAGCTTAGAAGCCGGACTAGCTACTGAGCAGTTCTTC
CDR3 protein: CASSLEAGLATEQFF
V gene: TRBV7-6
clone size: once
D gene: TRBD2
J gene: TRBJ2-1

CDR3 DNA: TGTGCCACCAGTGATTCCGGACCGGGACAAAAAGAGACCCAGTACTTC
CDR3 protein: CATSDSGPGQKETQYF
V gene: TRBV24-1
clone size: -
D gene: -
J gene: TRBJ2-5

CDR3 DNA: TGTGCCATCAGTGGGACAGGGGGGGACACCGGGGAGCTGTTTTTT
CDR3 protein: CAISGTGGDTGELFF
V gene: TRBV10-3
clone size: -
D gene: TRBD1
J gene: TRBJ2-2

CDR3 DNA: TGTGCCAGCAGTTACGCCAGGGGGCGTACCGGGGAGCTGTTTTTT
CDR3 protein: CASSYARGRTGELFF
V gene: TRBV6-5
clone size: -
D gene: TRBD1
J gene: TRBJ2-2

CDR3 DNA: TGCGCCAGCAGCTTGGACAGAGTCGGAGGTTCACCCCTCCACTTT
CDR3 protein: CASSLDRVGGSPLHF
V gene: TRBV5-1
clone size: -
D gene: -
J gene: TRBJ1-6

CDR3 DNA: TGTGCCAGCAGTTTGGGGGGGTACTTTACGTGGGAGCAGTACTTC
CDR3 protein: CASSLGGYFTWEQYF
V gene: TRBV28
clone size: -
D gene: TRBD2
J gene: TRBJ2-7

CDR3 DNA: TGTGCCAGCAGCTTGGATGGGGGCGCGCGCTACGAGCAGTACTTC
CDR3 protein: CASSLDGGARYEQYF
V gene: TRBV5-5
clone size: once
D gene: -
J gene: TRBJ2-7

CDR3 DNA: TGCGCCAGTCAAATGGGGACTAGCGGGAGAATCACAGATACGCAGTATTTT
CDR3 protein: CASQMGTSGRITDTQYF
V gene: TRBV5-1
clone size: -
D gene: TRBD2
J gene: TRBJ2-3

CDR3 DNA: TGTGCCAGCAGCTTGGAACGGAGGGATGAGACCCAGTACTTC
CDR3 protein: CASSLERRDETQYF
V gene: TRBV5-8
clone size: once
D gene: -
J gene: TRBJ2-5

CDR3 DNA: TGTGCCAGCAGTGACCCCCGCACCGGGAACACTGAAGCTTTCTTT
CDR3 protein: CASSDPRTGNTEAFF
V gene: TRBV25-1
clone size: once
D gene: -
J gene: TRBJ1-1

CDR3 DNA: TGTGCCAGCGGACAGGGAAGTCAGCCCCAGCATTTT
CDR3 protein: CASGQGSQPQHF
V gene: TRBV28
clone size: once
D gene: TRBD1
J gene: TRBJ1-5

CDR3 DNA: TGCGCCAGCAGCCTGGGGGCGCACGGTTCAGGGGAGCTGTTTTTT
CDR3 protein: CASSLGAHGSGELFF
V gene: TRBV5-1
clone size: -
D gene: -
J gene: TRBJ2-2

CDR3 DNA: TGCAGCGCCCGAGGCACTAGCGGGAGCCTATCCTGGGATGAGCAGTTCTTC
CDR3 protein: CSARGTSGSLSWDEQFF
V gene: TRBV29-1
clone size: -
D gene: TRBD2
J gene: TRBJ2-1

CDR3 DNA: TGTGCCAGCAGCCAAGATCGGGGGGCTTTCAAGACCCAGTACTTC
CDR3 protein: CASSQDRGAFKTQYF
V gene: TRBV3-1/TRBV3-2
clone size: -
D gene: -
J gene: TRBJ2-5

CDR3 DNA: TGTGCCAGCTCACCACCGGGGGGACCGAATCAGCCCCAGCATTTT
CDR3 protein: CASSPPGGPNQPQHF
V gene: TRBV18
clone size: -
D gene: -
J gene: TRBJ1-5

CDR3 DNA: TGCGCCAGCCGCGCCGGGACTAGCGACGAGCAGTACTTC
CDR3 protein: CASRAGTSDEQYF
V gene: TRBV5-1
clone size: -
D gene: TRBD2
J gene: TRBJ2-7

CDR3 DNA: TGTGCCAGCAGCCGGACAGGGGCCGAGCAGTACTTC
CDR3 protein: CASSRTGAEQYF
V gene: TRBV7-9
clone size: -
D gene: TRBD1
J gene: TRBJ2-7

CDR3 DNA: TGTGCCAGCCGACAAAAAGTCCAGAGCTCCTACGAGCAGTACTTC
CDR3 protein: CASRQKVQSSYEQYF
V gene: TRBV27
clone size: -
D gene: -
J gene: TRBJ2-7

CDR3 DNA: TGCGCCAGCAGCACTAGCGGGAGTCCCTACGAGCAGTACTTC
CDR3 protein: CASSTSGSPYEQYF
V gene: TRBV5-1
clone size: -
D gene: TRBD2
J gene: TRBJ2-7

CDR3 DNA: TGTGCCAGCAGCTGGGGCAGGGGCGAACGTCAGCCCCAGCATTTT
CDR3 protein: CASSWGRGERQPQHF
V gene: TRBV6-5
clone size: -
D gene: -
J gene: TRBJ1-5

CDR3 DNA: TGCGCCAGCAGCCAAGACTTCGTAGGGGGTAGAAGCCAGCCCCAGCATTTT
CDR3 protein: CASSQDFVGGRSQPQHF
V gene: TRBV4-1
clone size: -
D gene: -
J gene: TRBJ1-5

CDR3 DNA: TGTGCCAGCAGCGCAACCGATGAGGCTCCCCTCCACTTT
CDR3 protein: CASSATDEAPLHF
V gene: TRBV9
clone size: -
D gene: -
J gene: TRBJ1-6

CDR3 DNA: TGTGCCAGCAGTGAATTCGTGCCGGCTAGCGGGAAGAGTAGTGAGCAGTTCTTC
CDR3 protein: CASSEFVPASGKSSEQFF
V gene: TRBV2
clone size: -
D gene: TRBD2
J gene: TRBJ2-1

CDR3 DNA: TGTGCCAGCAGCCCTCAGGGCCTTGATAATGAAAAACTGTTTTTT
CDR3 protein: CASSPQGLDNEKLFF
V gene: TRBV7-9
clone size: -
D gene: -
J gene: TRBJ1-4

CDR3 DNA: TGTGCCAGCAGTGAATCGGCAGGGCACTACGAGCAGTACTTC
CDR3 protein: CASSESAGHYEQYF
V gene: TRBV25-1
clone size: -
D gene: -
J gene: TRBJ2-7

CDR3 DNA: TGTGCCAGCAGCGTAAGTCCCAGGCAAGGCAATGAGCAGTTCTTC
CDR3 protein: CASSVSPRQGNEQFF
V gene: TRBV9
clone size: -
D gene: -
J gene: TRBJ2-1

CDR3 DNA: TGCGCCAGCAGCCTAAAGGACAGGGGTGGCGGGGAGCTGTTTTTT
CDR3 protein: CASSLKDRGGGELFF
V gene: TRBV5-1
clone size: -
D gene: TRBD1
J gene: TRBJ2-2

CDR3 DNA: TGTGCCAGCGCTCGGACTCCCCACACAGATACGCAGTATTTT
CDR3 protein: CASARTPHTDTQYF
V gene: TRBV25-1
clone size: -
D gene: -
J gene: TRBJ2-3

CDR3 DNA: TGTGCCAGCAGTCCGAGGAGATATTTTGAAAAACTGTTTTTT
CDR3 protein: CASSPRRYFEKLFF
V gene: TRBV6-5
clone size: -
D gene: -
J gene: TRBJ1-4

CDR3 DNA: TGTGCCAGCAGCACCCCGGGGGTCCGTGAAGCTTTCTTT
CDR3 protein: CASSTPGVREAFF
V gene: TRBV3-1/TRBV3-2
clone size: -
D gene: -
J gene: TRBJ1-1